The 5 T cell receptor beta chains below come from one sample, sequenced in a study of shared clonotypes between healthy human individuals (dated by TCRdb to about 2020). Library preparation was by the immunoSEQ multiplex PCR assay. TCRdb's version of the immuneACCESS table is confined to in-frame rearrangements and falls short of the full clone set. An unresolved V gene accounts for under half of the shortfall where checked; the remainder is of unknown origin. Recorded for this sample are about 2 million clones; about 95% of them occurred a single time. The ten largest clones capture 0.1% to 0.15% of the sample. Material: naive CD4+ T cells sorted from blood. Reading the label with the study, this specimen's cell subset or site is: CD45RA+ positively selected. These receptors originate from a man younger than 35 in good health.

J is TRBJ2-7 and V is TRBV7-6; 13 nucleotides align to TRBD2. The V segment lost 4 bases and the J segment 2 bases; nucleotides outside the gene matches: 8. The length of the CDR3 is 17 residues. Germline values: CDR1 SGHVS, CDR2 FNYEAQ. The CDR3 bases are TGTGCCAGCAGCTCCGGACTAGCGGGGGACCCCGCCTACGAGCAGTACTTC. This sequence encodes CASSSGLAGDPAYEQYF.

This clone was seen only once. The CDR3: CASGARDTQYF. CDR3 in DNA: TGTGCCAGCGGGGCGAGGGATACGCAGTATTTT. The V call is TRBV28, the J call TRBJ2-3, with D possibly being TRBD1 (5 bases). Germline V gene sequence: CDR1 MDHEN, CDR2 SYDVKM. V was trimmed by 8 bases and J by 6 bases, leaving 9 bases between them. This CDR3 contains 11 residues.

The genes are TRBV5-1 and TRBJ1-6, with unresolved D. The germline V gene has CDR1 SGHRS and CDR2 YFSETQ. CDR3 length equals 17 residues. V shed 4 bases and J shed 0 bases, with 14 bases lying between them. CDR3 sequence (DNA): TGCGCCAGCAGCCTAGTATCGGGGAGCTCCTATAATTCACCCCTCCACTTT. Its protein product is CASSLVSGSSYNSPLHF.

This clone was seen only once. The genes are TRBV25-1 and TRBJ1-1, with D possibly being TRBD1 (5 bases). Germline V gives CDR1 MGHDK, CDR2 SYGVNS. The CDR3 is 13 residues long. The germline V and J ends were trimmed by 4 bases and 5 bases, with 11 bases remaining between them. CDR3 protein: CASSAGGRTEAFF. As DNA, the CDR3 is TGTGCCAGCAGTGCGGGGGGAAGAACTGAAGCTTTCTTT.

This chain uses TRBV4-1 with TRBJ2-1, with a tentative D call TRBD2 (6 bases). V lost 3 bases and J lost 2, with 17 bases in between. There are 17 residues in the CDR3. Germline assignment: CDR1 MGHRA and CDR2 YSYEKL. CDR3 nucleotide sequence: TGCGCCAGCAGCCATGTATTCGGGAGAGGGGCCTACAATGAGCAGTTCTTC. Translating gives CASSHVFGRGAYNEQFF.